This record concerns one TCR beta chain sequence. Its target is not known. Here immunoSEQ multiplex PCR was the method, and the copy in TCRdb shows in-frame clones only, minus some. The table lists 600,000 or so clones, approximately 95% of them singletons. This entry is derived from a study of shared clonotypes between healthy human individuals. Overall study context: CD4 naive cells filled three plates per donor, CD4 memory three, CD8 naive two and CD8 memory one. Study conclusions and caveats: Naive subsets usually exceeded memory subsets in estimated richness.

Cells designated naive CD8 were CD45RO-negative and were positively selected for CCR7, with terminally differentiated effector memory CD45RA+ cells excluded. Trimming took 7 bases from V and 3 from J; bases not matched to a gene: 7. The length of the CDR3 is 13 residues. Germline-derived CDR1 and CDR2 are SGHRS and YFSETQ. The TCR sequence derives from a woman in her twenties or thirties in good health. V gene TRBV5-1 combines with J gene TRBJ2-7; TRBD1 matches at 7 bases. Input material: naive CD8+ T cells sorted from blood. As DNA, the CDR3 is TGCGCCAGCCGTCGGGACAGTATCTACGAGCAGTACTTC. Protein sequence: CASRRDSIYEQYF. Complete variable domain (other parts from reference TRBV5-1 and TRBJ2-7): KAGVTQTPRYLIKTRGQQVTLSCSPISGHRSVSWYQQTPGQGLQFLFEYFSETQRNKGNFPGRFSGRQFSNSRSEMNVSTLELGDSALYLCASRRDSIYEQYFGPGTRLTVT.